Each of the 13 T cell receptor beta chains below was sequenced from the same sample in a study of blood T cell repertoires in COVID-19. Sequencing used immunoSEQ multiplex PCR; TCRdb keeps in-frame clones, though not all of them. The sample consists of 90,000 to 100,000 clones, about 81% of them appearing once. Sequencing was done on a sample of peripheral blood. The receptors come from a man aged 60-69 years with acute or convalescent COVID-19.

The chain employs TRBV11-2 and TRBJ1-2, with a tentative D call TRBD1 (5 bases). This CDR3 spans 15 amino acids. Deletions cut 6 bases from V and 5 bases from J, with 19 bases between. Germline CDR1 is SGHAT and CDR2 is FQNNGV. The CDR3 sequence is CASRSGPPASYGYTF. CDR3 nucleotides: TGTGCCAGCAGGTCAGGGCCTCCTGCCTCTTATGGCTACACCTTC.

The genes are TRBV10-3 and TRBJ2-2; possibly TRBD1 for D (6 bases). Germline values: CDR1 ENHRY, CDR2 SYGVKD. The V gene lost 6 bases and the J gene lost 0 bases, with 11 bases spanning the gap. The CDR3 contains 15 residues. CDR3 nucleotides: TGTGCCATCAGCGTACAGGGAACGAACACCGGGGAGCTGTTTTTT. Translating gives CAISVQGTNTGELFF.

V usage is TRBV2 and J usage is TRBJ1-1; a weak D match, TRBD1 (5 bases). The CDR3 contains 14 residues. Germline V lookup: CDR1 SNHLY, CDR2 FYNNEI. V lost 6 bases and J lost 5, with 16 bases in between. CDR3 protein: CASSGQVLRTEAFF. The DNA for the CDR3 is TGTGCCAGCAGCGGACAAGTATTAAGGACTGAAGCTTTCTTT.

The CDR3 DNA reads TGTGCCAGCAGTTTAGGGACAGCGACACCCTACGAGCAGTACTTC. It yields the protein CASSLGTATPYEQYF. V usage is TRBV27 and J usage is TRBJ2-7; 7 bases are shared with TRBD1. The junction had 6 bases not matched to a gene; V was cut back by 2 bases and J by 2 bases. Looked up from germline, CDR1 is MNHEY and CDR2 is SMNVEV (reference sequence). The CDR3 totals 15 residues.

The sample holds a few counts of this clone. The CDR3 DNA is TGTGCCAGCAGCTTAGAGGCCTATGGCTACACCTTC. It codes for CASSLEAYGYTF. The chain recombines TRBV11-2 with TRBJ1-2, with D unresolved. CDR3 length equals 12 residues. The germline V gene encodes CDR1 SGHAT and CDR2 FQNNGV. The germline V and J ends were trimmed by 0 bases and 4 bases, with 3 bases remaining between them.

The rearrangement joins TRBV10-2 to TRBJ1-2; D perhaps matches TRBD1 (5 bases). CDR3 length equals 15 residues. Trimming took off 7 bases at V and 0 bases at J, with 15 bases between the two ends. CDR1 is WSHSY, CDR2 SAAADI, per germline. The CDR3 reads CASMGGNGANYGYTF. CDR3 nucleotides: TGCGCCAGCATGGGGGGGAACGGGGCTAACTATGGCTACACCTTC.

The gene calls are TRBV5-1 and TRBJ2-1; 7 nucleotides agree with TRBD2. This CDR3 is built from 14 residues. Losses at the gene ends were 4 bases for V and 0 bases for J; bases not matched to a gene: 1. Germline lookup yields CDR1 SGHRS and CDR2 YFSETQ. Here the CDR3 reads CASSRTSSYNEQFF. The CDR3 nucleotides read TGCGCCAGCAGCAGGACTAGCTCCTACAATGAGCAGTTCTTC.

This clone has only one observation. The chain combines TRBV19 with TRBJ1-5; D is unresolved. Germline CDR1 is LNHDA and CDR2 is SQIVND (reference sequence). Trimming cost V 3 bases and J 4 bases, with 4 bases left between them. The CDR3 length is 12 residues. The CDR3 DNA follows: TGTGCCAGTAGTATGAGTAATCAGCCCCAGCATTTT. Its translation is CASSMSNQPQHF.

The chain couples TRBV20-1 to TRBJ2-7; 7 bases are a match to TRBD1. Germline values: CDR1 DFQATT, CDR2 SNEGSKA (reference sequence). The trim removed 4 bases at V and 5 bases at J, leaving 2 bases unmatched. The CDR3 totals 11 residues. The CDR3 reads CSAKQGNEQYF. The CDR3 region has the DNA TGCAGTGCTAAACAGGGGAACGAGCAGTACTTC.

This clone was detected only a few times. CDR3 sequence (DNA): TGCGCCAGCAGAATCACAGGGATTCCTAATGAAAAACTGTTTTTT. Its translation: CASRITGIPNEKLFF. The chain joins TRBV5-1 to TRBJ1-4, with D tentatively TRBD1 (6 bases). In germline, CDR1 is SGHRS, CDR2 YFSETQ. This CDR3 comprises 15 residues. The V and J ends lost 5 bases and 3 bases respectively, with 14 bases between them. The whole variable domain, filled in from reference TRBV5-1 and TRBJ1-4, reads KAGVTQTPRYLIKTRGQQVTLSCSPISGHRSVSWYQQTPGQGLQFLFEYFSETQRNKGNFPGRFSGRQFSNSRSEMNVSTLELGDSALYLCASRITGIPNEKLFFGSGTQLSVL.

The chain is built from TRBV12-5 and TRBJ1-5; D is uncertain. The CDR3 is 11 amino acids. The germline V gene has CDR1 LGHNT and CDR2 FRNRAP. V lost 3 bases and J lost 7, with 4 bases in between. The CDR3 sequence is CASGLLQPQHF. The CDR3 DNA follows: TGTGCTAGTGGTTTACTCCAGCCCCAGCATTTT.

The sample holds one count of this clone. CDR3 sequence reads: CASSPPGTGGNYGYTF. The CDR3 bases are TGTGCCAGCTCACCACCGGGGACAGGGGGGAACTATGGCTACACCTTC. The genes are TRBV18 and TRBJ1-2, with 11 bases lining up with TRBD1. The CDR3 runs 16 residues. Germline CDR1 and CDR2: KGHSH and LQKENI. Trimming removed 0 bases from V and 2 bases from J; junction bases left unmatched: 2.

J is TRBJ2-7 and V is TRBV7-8; perhaps TRBD1 as D (6 bases). Germline CDR1 SGHVS, CDR2 FQNEAQ. The V and J ends lost 2 bases and 3 bases respectively, with 14 bases between them. CDR3 length: 15 residues. This CDR3 reads CASSLYAQGGYEQYF. The CDR3, as DNA: TGTGCCAGCAGCTTATACGCGCAAGGGGGCTACGAGCAGTACTTC.